This T cell receptor beta chain was retrieved from a study of T cells in Graves' hyperthyroidism and ophthalmopathy. About the research overall: Peripheral blood was taken when the disease was first diagnosed, before any treatment began.

What was amplified from RNA transcripts were TCR beta CDR3 regions. Researchers ran a first-round RT-PCR on the TCR CDR3 using the HTBI primer set. Each CDR3 protein gets one entry after TCRdb re-called the multiplex PCR reads with MiXCR. The sample has roughly 350,000 distinct CDR3 sequences, roughly 15% seen once. This clonotype was seen many times. Germline assignment: CDR1 SEHNR and CDR2 FQNEAQ (reference sequence). Trimming removed 1 base from V and 4 bases from J, with 10 bases in between. There are 15 residues in the CDR3. The sequencing input was blood. The receptor's source is a woman aged 25 to 39 with Graves' ophthalmopathy. The V gene is TRBV7-9, the J gene TRBJ2-2, with D uncertain. Written as DNA, the CDR3 is TGTGCCAGCAGCTTAGGTGGGATCGGCACCGGGGAGCTGTTTTTT. This codes for CASSLGGIGTGELFF.